Presented here are 9 T cell receptor beta chains from one specimen sequenced in a study of blood T cell repertoires in COVID-19. Sequencing used immunoSEQ multiplex PCR; TCRdb keeps in-frame clones, though not all of them. The table has approximately 28,000 clones, about 78% seen once. Sequences were obtained from peripheral blood. The receptors come from a boy aged 2 to 10 with active or convalescent COVID-19.

This chain connects TRBV7-6 to TRBJ2-5, with 10 bases that match TRBD2. V lost 3 bases to trimming and J lost 3 bases; unmatched junction nucleotides: 22. Germline-derived CDR1 and CDR2 are SGHVS and FNYEAQ. This CDR3 contains 21 residues. DNA for the CDR3: TGTGCCAGCAGCTTCAGGGTTCGGCTTCGGGATGTGCTAGCGGGAGAAGAGACCCAGTACTTC. This codes for CASSFRVRLRDVLAGEETQYF.

By its share, this clone is medium-sized (0.01 to 0.1%). The sample has other DNA sequences that encode this CDR3 too. This chain connects TRBV10-3 to TRBJ2-3; D call uncertain. The length of the CDR3 is 11 residues. In germline, CDR1 is ENHRY, CDR2 SYGVKD. V lost 2 bases and J 5 bases, leaving 2 bases between the germline ends. The CDR3 region has the DNA TGTGCCATCAGTGAGCGAGATACGCAGTATTTT. The encoded protein is CAISERDTQYF.

V and J are TRBV5-1 and TRBJ2-7; 7 bases map to TRBD1. Germline values: CDR1 SGHRS, CDR2 YFSETQ. This CDR3 spans 15 amino acids. V gave up 4 bases and J gave up 1 base; unmatched junction bases: 8. The CDR3 loop reads CASSEGQLQSYEQYF. The CDR3 bases are TGCGCCAGCAGCGAGGGACAGCTTCAATCCTACGAGCAGTACTTC. The entire variable domain, with the rest obtained from reference TRBV5-1 and TRBJ2-7, is as follows: KAGVTQTPRYLIKTRGQQVTLSCSPISGHRSVSWYQQTPGQGLQFLFEYFSETQRNKGNFPGRFSGRQFSNSRSEMNVSTLELGDSALYLCASSEGQLQSYEQYFGPGTRLTVT.

The V gene is TRBV3-1 (or the pseudogene TRBV3-2), the J gene TRBJ1-1; the D is unclear. This CDR3 comprises 12 residues. Germline V gene sequence: CDR1 LGHDT, CDR2 YNNKEL (reference sequence). V was pared by 4 bases and J by 8 bases, with 11 bases between. CDR3 region: CASSPSGREAFF. The CDR3 DNA sequence: TGTGCCAGCAGCCCGAGTGGCAGGGAAGCTTTCTTT.

The chain employs TRBV11-2 and TRBJ2-2; perhaps TRBD1 as D (5 bases). Per the germline V gene, CDR1 is SGHAT and CDR2 is FQNNGV. This CDR3 comprises 18 residues. V was clipped by 1 base and J by 4 bases, with 19 bases between them. The DNA of the CDR3 is TGTGCCAGCAGCTTAGTAGCCTACCTCAGGGTGGGCACCGGGGAGCTGTTTTTT. Protein: CASSLVAYLRVGTGELFF.

This clone was picked up a small number of times. The chain links TRBV6-1 to TRBJ1-2; the match to TRBD1 covers 10 bases. Germline V gene lookup returns CDR1 MNHNS and CDR2 SASEGT. This CDR3 comprises 18 residues. The J segment lost 5 bases and the V segment lost 4 bases, leaving 16 bases of the junction unmatched. The CDR3 DNA is TGTGCCAGCAGTGGAGCTCGACCGGGACAGGGGCCGCCTTATGGCTACACCTTC. Protein sequence: CASSGARPGQGPPYGYTF.

This clone is large. CDR3 residues: CASSSGLAPLAGANVLTF. CDR3 nucleotide sequence: TGTGCCAGCAGCTCGGGACTAGCGCCGCTTGCTGGGGCCAACGTCCTGACTTTC. J is TRBJ2-6 and V is TRBV7-8, with 10 bases fitting TRBD2. Per germline, CDR1 SGHVS and CDR2 FQNEAQ. The CDR3 runs to 18 residues. V dropped 4 bases and J dropped 2; count of bases not matched to a gene: 8.

V gene TRBV10-3 combines with J gene TRBJ2-7; 7 nucleotides line up with TRBD1. This CDR3 is built from 14 residues. Germline CDR1 and CDR2: ENHRY and SYGVKD. Trimming at V came to 6 bases and at J to 2 bases, leaving 7 bases not matched to a gene. The chain's CDR3 is CAIRRTGHPYEQYF. Written as DNA, the CDR3 is TGTGCCATCAGGCGGACAGGCCACCCCTACGAGCAGTACTTC.

The gene calls are TRBV14 and TRBJ1-6; tentatively, D is TRBD1 (5 bases). This CDR3 has 18 amino acids. Between the trimmed V and J ends, which lost 0 bases and 5 bases, there was a span of 17 bases. The germline gives CDR1 SGHDN, CDR2 FVKESK. CDR3 in amino acids: CASSQDTLWGGHNSPLHF. DNA of the CDR3: TGTGCCAGCAGCCAAGACACCTTGTGGGGGGGTCATAATTCACCCCTCCACTTT.